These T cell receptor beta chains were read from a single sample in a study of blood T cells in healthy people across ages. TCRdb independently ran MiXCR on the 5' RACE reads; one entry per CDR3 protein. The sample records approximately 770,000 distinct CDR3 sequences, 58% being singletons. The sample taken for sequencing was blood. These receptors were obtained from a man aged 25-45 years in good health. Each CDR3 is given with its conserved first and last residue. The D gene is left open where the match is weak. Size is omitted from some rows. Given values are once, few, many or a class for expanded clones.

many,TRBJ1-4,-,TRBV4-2,CASSQDDVARAFATNEKLFF,TGTGCCAGCAGCCAAGATGATGTGGCCAGGGCATTTGCAACTAATGAAAAACTGTTTTTT
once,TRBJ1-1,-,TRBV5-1,CASSSPARGLGTEAFF,TGCGCCAGCAGCTCCCCGGCACGAGGGCTTGGGACTGAAGCTTTCTTT
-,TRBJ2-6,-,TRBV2,CASTPHRGGANVLTF,TGTGCCAGCACACCCCACCGGGGTGGGGCCAACGTCCTGACTTTC
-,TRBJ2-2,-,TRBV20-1,CSAPRDLTGELFF,TGCAGTGCTCCCCGGGACCTCACCGGGGAGCTGTTTTTT
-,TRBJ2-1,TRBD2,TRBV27,CASSFSGEGQNEQFF,TGTGCCAGCAGTTTTTCGGGGGAGGGCCAAAATGAGCAGTTCTTC
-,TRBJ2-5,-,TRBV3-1,CASSKDSAETQYF,TGTGCCAGCAGCAAGGACTCCGCAGAGACCCAGTACTTC
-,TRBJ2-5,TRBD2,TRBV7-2,CASSLFSGGLGETQYF,TGTGCCAGCAGCTTATTCTCGGGGGGGCTAGGAGAGACCCAGTACTTC
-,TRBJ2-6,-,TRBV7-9,CASSFLLAVSGANVLTF,TGTGCCAGCAGCTTTCTACTAGCAGTCTCTGGGGCCAACGTCCTGACTTTC
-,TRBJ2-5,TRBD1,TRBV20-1,CSASRTGPKETQYF,TGCAGTGCTAGCCGGACAGGGCCTAAAGAGACCCAGTACTTC
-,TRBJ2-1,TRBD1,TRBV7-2,CASSSGQGGLNEQFF,TGTGCCAGCAGCTCAGGACAGGGAGGTTTAAATGAGCAGTTCTTC
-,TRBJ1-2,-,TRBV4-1,CASSPYPDRTNYGYTF,TGCGCCAGCAGCCCCTACCCAGACAGAACTAACTATGGCTACACCTTC
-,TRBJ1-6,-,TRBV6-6,CASSSVRDGFLPLHF,TGTGCCAGCAGTTCTGTTAGGGACGGATTCTTACCCCTCCACTTT
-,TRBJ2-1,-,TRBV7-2,CASSTKRPFSYKEQFF,TGTGCCAGCAGCACAAAACGCCCCTTCTCCTACAAGGAGCAGTTCTTC
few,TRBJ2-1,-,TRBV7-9,CASSSANQGTEQFF,TGTGCCAGCAGCTCAGCCAATCAAGGAACTGAGCAGTTCTTC
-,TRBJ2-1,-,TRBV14,CASSGGGGEQFF,TGTGCCAGCAGCGGGGGAGGCGGTGAGCAGTTCTTC
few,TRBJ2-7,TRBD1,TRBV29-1,CSARDRGEQYF,TGCAGCGCCCGGGACAGGGGCGAGCAGTACTTC
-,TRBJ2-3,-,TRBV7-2,CASSRTPSTDTQYF,TGTGCCAGCAGCCGCACGCCGTCCACAGATACGCAGTATTTT
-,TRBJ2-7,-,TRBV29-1,CSIQGASYEQYF,TGCAGCATACAGGGAGCATCCTACGAGCAGTACTTC
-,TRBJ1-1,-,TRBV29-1,CSVIRSTNTEAFF,TGCAGCGTTATAAGGTCTACTAACACTGAAGCTTTCTTT
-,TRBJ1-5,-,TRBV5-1,CASSLWDGPSPGNQPQHF,TGCGCCAGCAGCTTGTGGGACGGACCGTCCCCAGGCAATCAGCCCCAGCATTTT
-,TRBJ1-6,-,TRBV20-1,CSARDPGDHSPLHF,TGCAGTGCTAGAGATCCCGGTGACCACTCACCCCTCCACTTT
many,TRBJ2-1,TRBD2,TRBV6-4,CASSDSSGGANEQFF,TGTGCCAGCAGTGACTCTAGCGGGGGGGCCAATGAGCAGTTCTTC
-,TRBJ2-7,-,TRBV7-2,CASSLGGTVVYEQYF,TGTGCCAGCAGCTTAGGCGGGACGGTCGTCTACGAGCAGTACTTC
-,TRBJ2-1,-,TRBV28,CASSLPPYGSVNEQFF,TGTGCCAGCAGCCTTCCCCCTTACGGGAGTGTAAATGAGCAGTTCTTC
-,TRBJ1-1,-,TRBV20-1,CSVGDEGLWNTEAFF,TGCAGTGTCGGCGACGAGGGGCTTTGGAACACTGAAGCTTTCTTT
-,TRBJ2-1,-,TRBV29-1,CSVRQSGAHEQFF,TGCAGCGTTCGTCAATCGGGAGCCCATGAGCAGTTCTTC
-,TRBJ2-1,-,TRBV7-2,CASSLKTGGGEQFF,TGTGCCAGCAGCTTAAAGACAGGAGGGGGTGAGCAGTTCTTC
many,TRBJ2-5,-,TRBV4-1,CASSQGQFGDRRRETQYF,TGCGCCAGCAGCCAAGGCCAATTCGGCGACAGGCGACGGGAGACCCAGTACTTC
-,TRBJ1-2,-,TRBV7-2,CASSPRPGGLYGYTF,TGTGCCAGCAGCCCCCGTCCGGGTGGGCTCTATGGCTACACCTTC